The 10 T cell receptor beta chains in this list originate from one sample, sequenced in a study of blood T cell repertoires in COVID-19. Assay: immunoSEQ multiplex PCR; the TCRdb copy retains only in-frame clones and omits some. The sample records about 340,000 clones, 88% being singletons. The sequenced sample consisted of peripheral blood. These receptor sequences come from a woman in her seventies with COVID-19, enrolled during active disease.

This sequence joins TRBV24-1 and TRBJ2-1; 14 positions agree with TRBD2. Trimming at V came to 3 bases and at J to 8 bases, leaving 5 bases not matched to a gene. Germline CDR1 is KGHDR and CDR2 is SFDVKD. The CDR3 is made up of 16 amino acids. The CDR3 sequence: CATSDPGLAGGDEQFF. The CDR3 nucleotides read TGTGCCACCAGTGATCCAGGACTAGCGGGGGGCGATGAGCAGTTCTTC.

V usage is TRBV7-9 and J usage is TRBJ2-2; D gene ambiguous. Germline V gene sequence: CDR1 SEHNR, CDR2 FQNEAQ (reference sequence). The CDR3 length is 15 residues. The V gene lost 8 bases and the J gene lost 6 bases, with 19 bases spanning the gap. CDR3 protein: CASEAALIGSGELFF. In DNA form, the CDR3 reads TGTGCCAGCGAGGCGGCCCTAATTGGGTCCGGGGAGCTGTTTTTT.

This clone was recorded a few times. The chain carries TRBV6-2 or TRBV6-3 and TRBJ2-7; D is perhaps TRBD2 (5 bases). There are 14 residues in the CDR3. Between the trimmed V and J ends, which lost 6 bases and 3 bases, there was a span of 15 bases. From germline, CDR1 is MNHEY and CDR2 SVGEGT. The CDR3 region has the DNA TGTGCCAGCAGCCGCCCGGGATCCTACTACGAGCAGTACTTC. It translates to CASSRPGSYYEQYF.

Notes on this clone: Other DNA sequences in this sample translate to the same CDR3. The J gene is TRBJ1-1, the V gene TRBV18; TRBD1 is a possible D gene (5 bases). CDR3 size: 13 residues. Germline V lookup: CDR1 KGHSH, CDR2 LQKENI. Between the trimmed V and J ends, which lost 3 bases and 3 bases, there was a span of 8 bases. This chain's CDR3 is CASSPLGDTEAFF. CDR3 in DNA: TGTGCCAGCTCACCGTTAGGGGACACTGAAGCTTTCTTT.

This sequence joins TRBV7-9 and TRBJ1-4, with D hard to call. The CDR3 runs 13 residues. CDR1 and CDR2 (germline): SEHNR, FQNEAQ (reference sequence). Trimming left V 6 bases short and J 5 bases short, with 10 bases between. The CDR3 is CASSRGTNEKLFF. The CDR3 DNA is TGTGCCAGCAGTCGGGGAACGAATGAAAAACTGTTTTTT.

As concerns this clone: This CDR3 is also generated by other DNA sequences in the sample. The J gene is TRBJ2-5, the V gene TRBV10-2, with 7 bases aligning to TRBD2. Germline V gene sequence: CDR1 WSHSY, CDR2 SAAADI. The CDR3 totals 15 residues. Trimming took 7 bases from V and 2 from J; bases not matched to a gene: 10. For the CDR3, the DNA is TGCGCCAGCACGAGAACGAGCGGGGCACAAGAGACCCAGTACTTC. This encodes CASTRTSGAQETQYF.

The sample holds one count of this clone. The chain combines TRBV10-2 with TRBJ1-5, with TRBD1 as a possible D gene (6 bases). V gave up 6 bases and J gave up 4 bases, with 10 bases separating them. Germline CDR1 is WSHSY and CDR2 is SAAADI. The CDR3 totals 13 residues. The DNA for the CDR3 is TGCGCCAGCAGAAAGGACAGAAATCAGCCCCAGCATTTT. It yields the protein CASRKDRNQPQHF.

With regard to this clone: The sample has other DNA sequences that encode this CDR3 too. The rearrangement joins TRBV6-1 to TRBJ1-5; no clear D gene. Trimming pared 0 bases from V and 4 bases from J, leaving 7 bases between. Germline V gene lookup returns CDR1 MNHNS and CDR2 SASEGT. The CDR3 runs 14 residues. The CDR3 region is CASSEATGNQPQHF. For the CDR3, the DNA is TGTGCCAGCAGTGAAGCTACGGGTAATCAGCCCCAGCATTTT.

V is TRBV24-1 and J is TRBJ2-1; a weak D match, TRBD1 (6 bases). The V end was cut by 1 base, the J end by 4 bases, with 10 bases between. Germline values: CDR1 KGHDR, CDR2 SFDVKD. CDR3 size: 15 residues. DNA of the CDR3: TGTGCCACCAGTGATTTAAACAGGGCTTACAATGAGCAGTTCTTC. Amino acid sequence: CATSDLNRAYNEQFF.

This clone was counted a single time. CDR3 bases: TGTGCCAGCAGTCTGGGCCGCAGACAGGGCCACTCCTACGAGCAGTACTTC. This gives the protein CASSLGRRQGHSYEQYF. This chain joins TRBV6-6 and TRBJ2-7; 7 nucleotides align to TRBD1. V gave up 5 bases and J gave up 0 bases; unmatched junction bases: 13. CDR1 is MNHNY, CDR2 SVGAGI, per germline (reference sequence). This CDR3 is built from 17 residues.